This T cell receptor beta chain was identified in a study of lymphopenia after photon versus proton radiotherapy. About this clone: What it binds is not known.

Assay used: immunoSEQ multiplex PCR; TCRdb lists only in-frame clones, some missing. The repertoire holds approximately 80,000 clones, with approximately 82% as singletons. The CDR3 consists of 18 residues. The germline V gene has CDR1 SGHNT and CDR2 YYREEE (reference sequence). Deletions cut 2 bases from V and 2 bases from J, with 20 bases between. Overall study results and limits: In patients who died, overall survival fell as post-nadir TCR diversity dropped more. Under photons, naive T cells and diversity fell while effector/memory populations rose. Authors raise, but do not show, better survival with proton therapy. After lymphocyte nadir, photon-treated repertoires showed oligoclonal expansion, especially CD8+ Temra.

The receptor was derived from a man in his 60s with pancreatic cancer. Sequenced here: peripheral blood, sampled from a patient treated with proton-based radiotherapy. The rearrangement uses TRBV5-4 and TRBJ1-5; D is unclear. The CDR3 region has the DNA TGTGCCAGCAGCTTATCTGAGATCAAACTAAACGGCAATCAGCCCCAGCATTTT. Residues: CASSLSEIKLNGNQPQHF.